The text below deals with one T cell receptor (beta chain). Its antigen is undetermined. This entry comes from a study of cytomegalovirus exposure and HLA in healthy donors. Study-level findings and limits: Accounts indicate the classifier identified cytomegalovirus status with strong specificity and sensitivity. According to a subsequent analysis, TCR clusters identified in the first cohort showed a tendency to co-occur across the roughly 110 validation repertoires. TCR sequences were mostly rare, though some public TCRs occurred in many donors. Associated with cytomegalovirus, according to the listing, were around 170 TCR beta chains.

Here immunoSEQ multiplex PCR was the method, and the copy in TCRdb shows in-frame clones only, minus some. Here the sample spans about 98,000 clones, roughly 87% being singletons. The sequenced sample consisted of PBMCs. The source is a woman aged 30 to 39 in good health and CMV-seronegative.

The CDR3 spells CASSHLGGVGHYEQYF. CDR3 in DNA: TGTGCCAGTAGTCACCTGGGAGGGGTGGGACACTACGAGCAGTACTTC. The V call is TRBV19, the J call TRBJ2-7; D is perhaps TRBD2 (7 bases). Germline lookup yields CDR1 LNHDA and CDR2 SQIVND (reference sequence). The CDR3 sequence is 16 residues long. V lost 5 bases and J lost 3, with 20 bases in between.